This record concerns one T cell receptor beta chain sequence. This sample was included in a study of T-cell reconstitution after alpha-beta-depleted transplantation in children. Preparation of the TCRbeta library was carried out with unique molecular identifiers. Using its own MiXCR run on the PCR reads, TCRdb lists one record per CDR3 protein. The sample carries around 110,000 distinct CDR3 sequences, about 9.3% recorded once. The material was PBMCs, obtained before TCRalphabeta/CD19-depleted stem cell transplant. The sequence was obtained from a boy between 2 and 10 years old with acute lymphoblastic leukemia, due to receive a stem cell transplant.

CDR3 DNA sequence: TGTGCCAGCAGCCACCCGGGGGGAGAGACCCAGTACTTC. Translated, it gives CASSHPGGETQYF. The chain combines TRBV11-2 with TRBJ2-5, with 7 bases aligning to TRBD2. V lost 5 bases, J lost 4 bases, and 4 bases stayed unmatched. Per germline, CDR1 SGHAT and CDR2 FQNNGV. The CDR3 covers 13 residues.